The rows below give T cell receptor beta chains drawn from one sample of a study of cytomegalovirus exposure and HLA in healthy donors. Sequencing was performed with immunoSEQ multiplex PCR; in TCRdb, only in-frame clones are kept and a portion is missing. This sample has around 97,000 clones; roughly two thirds occur once, and the top ten carry about 3.7%. Sequenced input: PBMCs. The receptors were sampled from a man aged 40-55 years in good health and CMV-seronegative. CDR3s include the opening cysteine and the closing phenylalanine or tryptophan. Fields, in order: V gene, CDR3 length, J gene, clone size, D gene, CDR3 DNA, CDR3 protein. The D gene is left open where the match is weak. Only part of the rows carry a size: once, few, many, or a class if the clone is expanded.

V: TRBV19; length: 14; J: TRBJ1-4; size: NA; D: NA; DNA: TGTGCCAGTCTTGGGGGGGCAACTAATGAAAAACTGTTTTTT; CDR3: CASLGGATNEKLFF
V: TRBV6-5; length: 15; J: TRBJ1-4; size: NA; D: TRBD1; DNA: TGTGCCAGCAGTTGGGACAGGGGGCCGGGTGAAAAACTGTTTTTT; CDR3: CASSWDRGPGEKLFF
V: TRBV4-3; length: 16; J: TRBJ1-5; size: once; D: TRBD1; DNA: TGCGCCAGCAGCCAAGATTATGGGGACAGAAGTCAGCCCCAGCATTTT; CDR3: CASSQDYGDRSQPQHF
V: TRBV18; length: 18; J: TRBJ1-1; size: once; D: TRBD1; DNA: TGTGCCAGCTCACCAAGGTTTCAAGGGACAGGGGATGGCACTGAAGCTTTCTTT; CDR3: CASSPRFQGTGDGTEAFF
V: TRBV2; length: 13; J: TRBJ1-2; size: NA; D: NA; DNA: TGTGCCAGCACGGCGGTGGTTGGCTATGGCTACACCTTC; CDR3: CASTAVVGYGYTF
V: TRBV5-5; length: 14; J: TRBJ2-3; size: few; D: TRBD2; DNA: TGTGCCAGCAGCGAGCGGGGGGGCCCAGATACGCAGTATTTT; CDR3: CASSERGGPDTQYF
V: TRBV7-2; length: 14; J: TRBJ2-3; size: NA; D: NA; DNA: TGTGCCAGCAGCTCATTACTATCCCGGGATACGCAGTATTTT; CDR3: CASSSLLSRDTQYF
V: TRBV18; length: 16; J: TRBJ1-3; size: NA; D: NA; DNA: TGTGCCAGCTCACCTTCGCCTGAGCTTTCTGGAAACACCATATATTTT; CDR3: CASSPSPELSGNTIYF
V: TRBV4-1; length: 16; J: TRBJ2-5; size: NA; D: NA; DNA: TGCGCCAGCAGCCAAGATCCGTCAGGGGACGGCGAGACCCAGTACTTC; CDR3: CASSQDPSGDGETQYF
V: TRBV4-2; length: 18; J: TRBJ1-4; size: few; D: TRBD1; DNA: TGTGCCAGCAGCCAACTGTCGGACAGGGGGCGAACTAATGAAAAACTGTTTTTT; CDR3: CASSQLSDRGRTNEKLFF
V: TRBV5-5; length: 15; J: TRBJ1-1; size: NA; D: NA; DNA: TGTGCCAGCAGCTTGGTGGTGGGCGTCGAGACTGAAGCTTTCTTT; CDR3: CASSLVVGVETEAFF
V: TRBV19; length: 15; J: TRBJ1-1; size: NA; D: NA; DNA: TGTGCCAGTAGTAAACCGACCGAGGGAAACACTGAAGCTTTCTTT; CDR3: CASSKPTEGNTEAFF
V: TRBV5-1; length: 16; J: TRBJ2-1; size: NA; D: TRBD2; DNA: TGCGCCAGCAGCTTGATTAGCGGGGGGTCCTACAATGAGCAGTTCTTC; CDR3: CASSLISGGSYNEQFF
V: TRBV7-2; length: 14; J: TRBJ2-5; size: few; D: TRBD1; DNA: TGTGCCAGCAGCTCCCTGACAGGGCGGGAGACCCAGTACTTC; CDR3: CASSSLTGRETQYF
V: TRBV6-1; length: 15; J: TRBJ1-1; size: NA; D: NA; DNA: TGTGCCAGCAGGGCACTTCCCAGGGCGAACACTGAAGCTTTCTTT; CDR3: CASRALPRANTEAFF
V: TRBV2; length: 16; J: TRBJ1-5; size: NA; D: TRBD1; DNA: TGTGCCAGCAGTGAAATAGTAACAGGGGGCGGGCAGCCCCAGCATTTT; CDR3: CASSEIVTGGGQPQHF
V: TRBV14; length: 14; J: TRBJ1-2; size: NA; D: NA; DNA: TGTGCCAGCCAAGAAAGGGGAATTAGCTATGGCTACACCTTC; CDR3: CASQERGISYGYTF
V: TRBV29-1; length: 12; J: TRBJ1-5; size: few; D: NA; DNA: TGCAGCGTGGGAGGGAGCAATCAGCCCCAGCATTTT; CDR3: CSVGGSNQPQHF
V: TRBV5-8; length: 15; J: TRBJ2-1; size: NA; D: TRBD2; DNA: TGTGCCAGCAGCTTTGAGCGGGGGGCCTACAATGAGCAGTTCTTC; CDR3: CASSFERGAYNEQFF
V: TRBV7-3; length: 14; J: TRBJ2-1; size: NA; D: NA; DNA: TGTGCCAGCAGCCAAAGGGCCAGGGTTAATGAGCAGTTCTTC; CDR3: CASSQRARVNEQFF
V: TRBV10-3; length: 14; J: TRBJ2-7; size: NA; D: NA; DNA: TGTGCCGCAAAGGCGGGACCCCGGGGCTACGAGCAGTACTTC; CDR3: CAAKAGPRGYEQYF
V: TRBV28; length: 16; J: TRBJ2-4; size: NA; D: NA; DNA: TGTGCCAGCAGTTTGCCAACAGGGAGAGGGGGTAACATTCAGTACTTC; CDR3: CASSLPTGRGGNIQYF
V: TRBV19; length: 16; J: TRBJ1-1; size: NA; D: NA; DNA: TGTGCCAGTAGTATCTCCTATATTGGGGGGGGCACTGAAGCTTTCTTT; CDR3: CASSISYIGGGTEAFF
V: TRBV21-1; length: 15; J: TRBJ1-3; size: few; D: NA; DNA: TGTGCCAGCAGCAAAGCGCTTTCGCGGAGAGTCACCATATATTTT; CDR3: CASSKALSRRVTIYF
V: TRBV2; length: 13; J: TRBJ1-5; size: NA; D: TRBD1; DNA: TGTGCCAGCAGCGCACAGGGGACTTCGCCCCAGCATTTT; CDR3: CASSAQGTSPQHF
V: TRBV7-8; length: 17; J: TRBJ2-6; size: once; D: TRBD1; DNA: TGTGCCAGCAGTTCCGGGACAGGAAGGTCTGGGGCCAACGTCCTGACTTTC; CDR3: CASSSGTGRSGANVLTF
V: TRBV2; length: 13; J: TRBJ2-5; size: once; D: TRBD2; DNA: TGTGCCAGCAGGAAAAGGGACTATGAGACCCAGTACTTC; CDR3: CASRKRDYETQYF
V: TRBV6-5; length: 15; J: TRBJ2-7; size: NA; D: TRBD2; DNA: TGTGCCAGCAGTTACGGCGGACTAGCGGGGAACGAGCAGTACTTC; CDR3: CASSYGGLAGNEQYF
V: TRBV5-8; length: 15; J: TRBJ1-5; size: few; D: NA; DNA: TGTGCCAGCAGCTTGGGCAGGCGAGGGAATCAGCCCCAGCATTTT; CDR3: CASSLGRRGNQPQHF
V: TRBV6-5; length: 15; J: TRBJ2-7; size: NA; D: TRBD1; DNA: TGTGCCAGCAGTTACTCCGGGACAGGGTCCTACGAGCAGTACTTC; CDR3: CASSYSGTGSYEQYF
V: TRBV5-1; length: 12; J: TRBJ2-7; size: few; D: NA; DNA: TGCGCCAGCACTAACACAGGGTACGAGCAGTACTTC; CDR3: CASTNTGYEQYF
V: TRBV4-3; length: 18; J: TRBJ2-2; size: NA; D: NA; DNA: TGCGCCAGCAGCCAAGTAATGGATAGGGGCCCTGGCGCCGGGGAGCTGTTTTTT; CDR3: CASSQVMDRGPGAGELFF
V: TRBV5-1; length: 14; J: TRBJ1-6; size: NA; D: TRBD1; DNA: TGCGCCAGCAGCCTGACAGGGGAGGGTTCACCCCTCCACTTT; CDR3: CASSLTGEGSPLHF
V: TRBV28; length: 16; J: TRBJ2-5; size: few; D: TRBD1; DNA: TGTGCCAGCAGTCTGATGTCGACAGGGATCGGAGAGACCCAGTACTTC; CDR3: CASSLMSTGIGETQYF
V: TRBV4-2; length: 15; J: TRBJ2-2; size: NA; D: TRBD2; DNA: TGTGCCAGCAGCCCGGGGGGTGGGTTTGCCGGGGAGCTGTTTTTT; CDR3: CASSPGGGFAGELFF
V: TRBV7-6; length: 12; J: TRBJ2-7; size: NA; D: NA; DNA: TGTGCCAGCAGCTTAGGGGGGGACGAGCAGTACTTC; CDR3: CASSLGGDEQYF
V: TRBV7-2; length: 12; J: TRBJ1-2; size: NA; D: NA; DNA: TGTGCCAGCAGCTTAGCGGGGCTTGGCTACACCTTC; CDR3: CASSLAGLGYTF
V: TRBV29-1; length: 15; J: TRBJ1-6; size: NA; D: NA; DNA: TGCAGCGTTGAAGATCTCAGGGGCTATAATTCACCCCTCCACTTT; CDR3: CSVEDLRGYNSPLHF